A selection of T cell receptor beta chains follows, all from one sample in a study of blood T cell repertoires in COVID-19. The table came from immunoSEQ multiplex PCR; TCRdb's copy has only in-frame clones and leaves some out. This repertoire shows 100,000 to 150,000 clones, about 83% found once; its top ten account for about 9.9%. Sequencing input: peripheral blood. These receptors were collected from a man aged 40-49 years with active or convalescent COVID-19. Each CDR3 is given with its conserved first and last residue. D genes are given only for firm matches. Part of the rows lack a size; the others show once, few, many or a class for expanded clones.

j_call: TRBJ1-2
v_call: TRBV7-9
d_call: -
clone_size: -
cdr3_nt: TGTGCCAGCAGCGGTACAGGGTTGGCCTATGGCTACACCTTC
cdr3_aa: CASSGTGLAYGYTF

j_call: TRBJ1-2
v_call: TRBV24-1
d_call: -
clone_size: -
cdr3_nt: TGTGCCACCAGTGATTTTAGGGGCAGCTACACCTTC
cdr3_aa: CATSDFRGSYTF

j_call: TRBJ2-3
v_call: TRBV4-1
d_call: TRBD1
clone_size: -
cdr3_nt: TGCGCCAGCAGCCAACACAGGGGGCAGGGAGATACGCAGTATTTT
cdr3_aa: CASSQHRGQGDTQYF

j_call: TRBJ1-6
v_call: TRBV13
d_call: -
clone_size: -
cdr3_nt: TGTGCCAGCAGCTTGCAGGAGGTCTCCTATAATTCACCCCTCCACTTT
cdr3_aa: CASSLQEVSYNSPLHF

j_call: TRBJ1-2
v_call: TRBV27
d_call: -
clone_size: few
cdr3_nt: TGTGCCACCGGGACTACGACTAACTATGGCTACACCTTC
cdr3_aa: CATGTTTNYGYTF

j_call: TRBJ1-2
v_call: TRBV4-2
d_call: TRBD1
clone_size: -
cdr3_nt: TGTGCCAGCAGCCAAGATGTAGGGGACAGTAACTATGGCTACACCTTC
cdr3_aa: CASSQDVGDSNYGYTF

j_call: TRBJ2-1
v_call: TRBV24-1
d_call: TRBD1
clone_size: -
cdr3_nt: TGTGCCACCAGTGACGCTAAGACGGGACAGGGATACAATGAGCAGTTCTTC
cdr3_aa: CATSDAKTGQGYNEQFF

j_call: TRBJ1-3
v_call: TRBV21-1
d_call: -
clone_size: -
cdr3_nt: TGTGCCAGCAGCAATTGGCTCGGACAAGCCGTCGGAAACACCATATATTTT
cdr3_aa: CASSNWLGQAVGNTIYF

j_call: TRBJ2-6
v_call: TRBV7-7
d_call: -
clone_size: -
cdr3_nt: TGTGCCAGCAGCCCTCGGACTTCCTCTGGGGCCAACGTCCTGACTTTC
cdr3_aa: CASSPRTSSGANVLTF

j_call: TRBJ1-5
v_call: TRBV6-2/TRBV6-3
d_call: -
clone_size: once
cdr3_nt: TGTGCCAGCAGTTACGGAGGGAGCAATCAGCCCCAGCATTTT
cdr3_aa: CASSYGGSNQPQHF

j_call: TRBJ2-5
v_call: TRBV5-5
d_call: TRBD1
clone_size: -
cdr3_nt: TGTGCCAGCAGCTTGGGACAGGGGGATGGGGTGTACAAGACCCAGTACTTC
cdr3_aa: CASSLGQGDGVYKTQYF

j_call: TRBJ1-1
v_call: TRBV6-5
d_call: TRBD1
clone_size: -
cdr3_nt: TGTGCCAGCAGGGGACAGGAGAACACTGAAGCTTTCTTT
cdr3_aa: CASRGQENTEAFF

j_call: TRBJ1-2
v_call: TRBV18
d_call: TRBD1
clone_size: few
cdr3_nt: TGTGCCAGCTCCGGGGGACAGGGGACCTACACCTTC
cdr3_aa: CASSGGQGTYTF

j_call: TRBJ1-2
v_call: TRBV7-9
d_call: -
clone_size: -
cdr3_nt: TGTGCCAGCAGCTTACAGGGCCCTAACTATGGCTACACCTTC
cdr3_aa: CASSLQGPNYGYTF

j_call: TRBJ2-7
v_call: TRBV15
d_call: -
clone_size: -
cdr3_nt: TGTGCCACCAGCAGCCACAGGGCTGCCTACGAGCAGTACTTC
cdr3_aa: CATSSHRAAYEQYF

j_call: TRBJ2-3
v_call: TRBV11-1
d_call: TRBD1
clone_size: -
cdr3_nt: TGTGCCAGCAGCCAACGACAGGGGGCTGAAGATACGCAGTATTTT
cdr3_aa: CASSQRQGAEDTQYF

j_call: TRBJ2-2
v_call: TRBV4-3
d_call: -
clone_size: -
cdr3_nt: TGCGCCAGCAGACAATGGCAGGGGATGGCCGGGGAGCTGTTTTTT
cdr3_aa: CASRQWQGMAGELFF

j_call: TRBJ1-2
v_call: TRBV6-5
d_call: -
clone_size: -
cdr3_nt: TGTGCCAGCAGTTATTCCGGGATCCTTAACTATGGCTACACCTTC
cdr3_aa: CASSYSGILNYGYTF

j_call: TRBJ2-2
v_call: TRBV5-4
d_call: TRBD1
clone_size: -
cdr3_nt: TGTGCCAGCAGCTTAGGGACAGGGAGGGACACCGGGGAGCTGTTTTTT
cdr3_aa: CASSLGTGRDTGELFF

j_call: TRBJ1-1
v_call: TRBV12-3/TRBV12-4
d_call: -
clone_size: -
cdr3_nt: TGTGCCAGCAGTTTCGGGCAGGGCACTGAAGCTTTCTTT
cdr3_aa: CASSFGQGTEAFF

j_call: TRBJ1-2
v_call: TRBV7-2
d_call: TRBD1
clone_size: -
cdr3_nt: TGTGCCAGCAGCCCGGCAGGGGGGCAGAACTATGGCTACACCTTC
cdr3_aa: CASSPAGGQNYGYTF

j_call: TRBJ2-1
v_call: TRBV5-1
d_call: TRBD2
clone_size: -
cdr3_nt: TGCGCCAGCAGCCTAAGCGGGGGGGCGAGGTACAATGAGCAGTTCTTC
cdr3_aa: CASSLSGGARYNEQFF

j_call: TRBJ2-1
v_call: TRBV30
d_call: TRBD1
clone_size: -
cdr3_nt: TGTGCCTGGAGTGGTGACAGGGGATCCTACAATGAGCAGTTCTTC
cdr3_aa: CAWSGDRGSYNEQFF

j_call: TRBJ1-6
v_call: TRBV6-5
d_call: -
clone_size: -
cdr3_nt: TGTGCCAGCAGTTACTCGTGGCAGGGCGTTGGCTCACCCCTCCACTTT
cdr3_aa: CASSYSWQGVGSPLHF

j_call: TRBJ2-5
v_call: TRBV11-3
d_call: TRBD2
clone_size: -
cdr3_nt: TGTGCCAGCAGCTCTAGCGGCTTCGGGACCCAGTACTTC
cdr3_aa: CASSSSGFGTQYF

j_call: TRBJ2-7
v_call: TRBV6-4
d_call: TRBD2
clone_size: -
cdr3_nt: TGTGCCCGACTAGCGGGGTCGGAGGACTACGAGCAGTACTTC
cdr3_aa: CARLAGSEDYEQYF

j_call: TRBJ2-7
v_call: TRBV6-5
d_call: TRBD2
clone_size: large
cdr3_nt: TGTGCCAGCAGACCCCCCGGGACTATTTACGAGCAGTACTTC
cdr3_aa: CASRPPGTIYEQYF

j_call: TRBJ2-2
v_call: TRBV7-2
d_call: -
clone_size: -
cdr3_nt: TGTGCCAGCAGCCCACGTCTCGGGGTAGCCGGGGAGCTGTTTTTT
cdr3_aa: CASSPRLGVAGELFF

j_call: TRBJ1-1
v_call: TRBV6-1
d_call: -
clone_size: once
cdr3_nt: TGTGCCAGCAGTGAAATGGGGCAGGGGAACACTGAAGCTTTCTTT
cdr3_aa: CASSEMGQGNTEAFF

j_call: TRBJ2-2
v_call: TRBV6-2/TRBV6-3
d_call: TRBD1
clone_size: -
cdr3_nt: TGTGCCAGCAGTCACAGGGGGCATGCCGGGGAGCTGTTTTTT
cdr3_aa: CASSHRGHAGELFF

j_call: TRBJ1-2
v_call: TRBV11-1
d_call: TRBD1
clone_size: -
cdr3_nt: TGTGCCAGCAGAACGGACAGGACACCTCCCCGTTTC
cdr3_aa: CASRTDRTPPRF

j_call: TRBJ1-4
v_call: TRBV10-3
d_call: -
clone_size: -
cdr3_nt: TGTGCCATCAGTGAACGGACTAATGAAAAACTGTTTTTT
cdr3_aa: CAISERTNEKLFF

j_call: TRBJ2-7
v_call: TRBV19
d_call: -
clone_size: -
cdr3_nt: TGTGCCAGTAGTAGAGGGGGTCCGTACGAGCAGTACTTC
cdr3_aa: CASSRGGPYEQYF

j_call: TRBJ2-7
v_call: TRBV9
d_call: -
clone_size: -
cdr3_nt: TGTGCCAGCAGCGTAGCTACACTAGACGAGCAGTACTTC
cdr3_aa: CASSVATLDEQYF

j_call: TRBJ2-5
v_call: TRBV7-2
d_call: -
clone_size: -
cdr3_nt: TGTGCCAGCAGAACTCTCTCAGGGGCATTGGGGGAGACCCAGTACTTC
cdr3_aa: CASRTLSGALGETQYF

j_call: TRBJ1-1
v_call: TRBV5-1
d_call: TRBD1
clone_size: -
cdr3_nt: TGCGCCAGCAGCACTACAGGGGGCTCGAACACTGAAGCTTTCTTT
cdr3_aa: CASSTTGGSNTEAFF

j_call: TRBJ2-3
v_call: TRBV7-9
d_call: -
clone_size: -
cdr3_nt: TGTGCCAGCAGCCTTAGCCCCGATACGCAGTATTTT
cdr3_aa: CASSLSPDTQYF

j_call: TRBJ1-2
v_call: TRBV19
d_call: -
clone_size: -
cdr3_nt: TGTGCCGTTAGGGGCCCAGCCTATGGCTACACCTTC
cdr3_aa: CAVRGPAYGYTF